The T cell receptor beta chain under discussion was sequenced for a study of CDR3 diversity in severe acne. CDR1 and CDR2 (germline): MNHEY, SMNVEV (reference sequence). This CDR3 is 14 amino acids long. V lost 6 bases to trimming and J lost 3 bases, with 14 bases between them. TCRdb used MiXCR to reprocess the PCR reads, holding one entry per CDR3 protein. The table shows roughly 100,000 distinct CDR3 sequences, with roughly half occurring only once. Material for sequencing was blood. The source is a male donor with acne. The V and J genes are TRBV27 and TRBJ1-2; tentatively, D is TRBD1 (6 bases). The DNA of the CDR3 is TGTGCCAGCAGCCCCTTAGGGGGGCACTATGGCTACACCTTC. This encodes CASSPLGGHYGYTF.